These 29 T cell receptor beta chains originate from one sample sequenced in a study of OX40 agonist ivuxolimab in advanced cancers. Assay: immunoSEQ multiplex PCR; the TCRdb copy retains only in-frame clones and omits some. The sample lists fewer than 100,000 clones, about four fifths occurring once. The input for sequencing was CD4+ or CD8+ T cells sorted from blood, taken in a trial of the OX40 agonist ivuxolimab. These receptor sequences come from an adult with an advanced solid tumor such as melanoma, head and neck, liver or kidney cancer.

The rearrangement joins TRBV18 to TRBJ2-7; no reliable D call. The V end was cut by 3 bases, the J end by 1 base, with 10 bases between. This CDR3 comprises 14 residues. Germline V gives CDR1 KGHSH, CDR2 LQKENI. The CDR3: CASSPLAESYEQYV. The CDR3 bases are TGTGCCAGCTCACCGTTGGCAGAATCCTACGAGCAGTACGTC.

The CDR3: CASSPRDAGFGELFF. The CDR3, as DNA: TGTGCCAGCTCACCACGCGACGCTGGGTTTGGGGAGCTGTTTTTT. The J gene is TRBJ2-2, the V gene TRBV18; the D is unclear. Trimming took off 1 base at V and 8 bases at J, with 14 bases between the two ends. There are 15 residues in the CDR3. Per germline, CDR1 KGHSH and CDR2 LQKENI. Based on the CDR3 plus reference TRBV18 and TRBJ2-2, the full variable domain is NAGVMQNPRHLVRRRGQEARLRCSPMKGHSHVYWYRQLPEEGLKFMVYLQKENIIDESGMPKERFSAEFPKEGPSILRIQQVVRGDSAAYFCASSPRDAGFGELFFGEGSRLTVL.

This clone was observed once. The sample has other DNA sequences that encode this CDR3 too. The V gene is TRBV5-1, the J gene TRBJ1-1, with 10 bases identical to TRBD1. V lost 4 bases to trimming and J lost 1 base; unmatched junction nucleotides: 4. The CDR3 consists of 15 residues. Germline loops: CDR1 SGHRS, CDR2 YFSETQ. The CDR3 sequence: CASSRTGGWNTEAFF. The DNA for the CDR3 is TGCGCCAGCAGCAGGACAGGGGGATGGAACACTGAAGCTTTCTTT.

J is TRBJ2-6 and V is TRBV30, with no clear D. Trimming left V 2 bases short and J 2 bases short, with 1 base between. Germline-derived CDR1 and CDR2 are GTSNPN and SVGIG (reference sequence). The CDR3 contains 12 residues. The CDR3 spells CAWSPGANVLTF. The CDR3 nucleotides are TGTGCCTGGAGTCCTGGGGCCAACGTCCTGACTTTC.

The rearrangement uses TRBV19 and TRBJ1-2; tentative D call: TRBD1 (5 bases). This CDR3 has 13 residues. CDR1 is LNHDA, CDR2 SQIVND, per germline (reference sequence). V lost 1 base and J lost 8, with 11 bases in between. The CDR3 bases are TGTGCCAGTAGTATAGGCACAGGTTACGGCTACACCTTC. It encodes CASSIGTGYGYTF. Supplemented by reference TRBV19 and TRBJ1-2, the full variable domain reads DGGITQSPKYLFRKEGQNVTLSCEQNLNHDAMYWYRQDPGQGLRLIYYSQIVNDFQKGDIAEGYSVSREKKESFPLTVTSAQKNPTAFYLCASSIGTGYGYTFGSGTRLTVV.

The rearrangement uses TRBV4-1 and TRBJ2-5; 7 bases map to TRBD1. The J call may be wrong; the DNA end is better matched by TRBJ2-7. The CDR3 extends over 15 amino acids. Germline loops: CDR1 MGHRA, CDR2 YSYEKL. This chain's CDR3 is CASSPPGTALYEQYF. For the CDR3, the DNA is TGCGCCAGCAGCCCCCCCGGGACAGCACTCTACGAGCAGTACTTC.

V and J are TRBV7-8 and TRBJ2-3; TRBD2 aligns across 8 bases. The CDR3 has 15 residues. Per the germline V gene, CDR1 is SGHVS and CDR2 is FQNEAQ. The V and J ends lost 3 bases and 1 base, in that order; junction bases with no gene match: 3. The CDR3 loop reads CASSLREVGTDTQYF. The CDR3 DNA follows: TGTGCCAGCAGCTTGCGGGAGGTGGGCACAGATACGCAGTATTTT. The full variable domain, its missing parts supplied by reference TRBV7-8 and TRBJ2-3, is GAGVSQSPRYKVAKRGQDVALRCDPISGHVSLFWYQQALGQGPEFLTYFQNEAQLDKSGLPSDRFFAERPEGSVSTLKIQRTQQEDSAVYLCASSLREVGTDTQYFGPGTRLTVL.

The genes are TRBV7-9 and TRBJ2-7; D perhaps matches TRBD2 (7 bases). Germline V CDR1 and CDR2: SEHNR, FQNEAQ (reference sequence). This CDR3 is 15 amino acids long. Trimming removed 5 bases at V and 6 bases at J, with 20 bases between. The CDR3 spells CASSPELGGPGEQYF. In DNA form, the CDR3 reads TGTGCCAGCAGCCCCGAGTTGGGGGGGCCGGGCGAGCAGTACTTC.

The CDR3 sequence is CASSLGGLAGIETQYF. The CDR3 nucleotides read TGTGCCAGCAGCTTAGGCGGACTAGCGGGAATAGAGACCCAGTACTTC. J is TRBJ2-5 and V is TRBV7-6, with 12 nucleotides matching TRBD2. This CDR3 region has 16 residues. J was trimmed by 4 bases and V by 1 base; bases with no gene match: 4. The germline V gene encodes CDR1 SGHVS and CDR2 FNYEAQ.

The rearrangement uses TRBV18 and TRBJ2-1; TRBD2 aligns across 13 bases. With V trimmed by 3 bases and J by 8 bases, 10 bases remained unmatched. CDR1 and CDR2 from the germline V gene are KGHSH and LQKENI. The CDR3 extends over 17 amino acids. The chain's CDR3 is CASSPSRTSGSGDEQFF. In nucleotides, the CDR3 is TGTGCCAGCTCACCGTCAAGGACTAGCGGGAGTGGCGATGAGCAGTTCTTC.

The J gene is TRBJ1-1, the V gene TRBV6-6; possible D gene TRBD1, 5 bases. Trimming removed 2 bases at V and 1 base at J, with 11 bases between. The CDR3 extends over 15 amino acids. Germline values: CDR1 MNHNY, CDR2 SVGAGI (reference sequence). In DNA form, the CDR3 reads TGTGCCAGCAGTTACGGGTCGACAGCGAACACTGAAGCTTTCTTT. Translation gives CASSYGSTANTEAFF.

CDR3 nucleotides: TGTGCCAGCAGTTTAACCACAGGGCATGGCTACACCTTC. Its protein product is CASSLTTGHGYTF. This chain connects TRBV28 to TRBJ1-2; a weak D match, TRBD1 (6 bases). The CDR3 runs to 13 residues. Germline CDR1 and CDR2: MDHEN and SYDVKM. The V and J ends lost 2 bases and 6 bases respectively, with 10 bases between them.

The chain is built from TRBV2 and TRBJ1-6; D gene uncertain. The germline gives CDR1 SNHLY, CDR2 FYNNEI. The CDR3 is 15 amino acids. V was pared by 7 bases and J by 2 bases, with 12 bases between. The CDR3 region is CASTLMGTYNSPLHF. Here the CDR3 DNA reads TGTGCCAGCACTTTGATGGGGACCTATAATTCACCCCTCCACTTT.

This rearrangement joins TRBV18 to TRBJ2-2; 7 bases match TRBD1. Per germline, CDR1 KGHSH and CDR2 LQKENI. CDR3 size: 15 residues. J lost 4 bases, V lost 3 bases, and 5 bases had no gene match. The CDR3 spells CASSPGDRATGELFF. CDR3 DNA sequence: TGTGCCAGCTCACCGGGAGACAGGGCCACCGGGGAGCTGTTTTTT.

The count of this clone is one. V gene TRBV28 combines with J gene TRBJ1-5; D unresolved. Germline V gives CDR1 MDHEN, CDR2 SYDVKM. V lost 3 bases and J 10 bases, leaving 4 bases between the germline ends. The length of the CDR3 is 10 residues. Here the CDR3 DNA reads TGTGCCAGCAGTTTTGATCCCCAGCATTTT. Translating gives CASSFDPQHF.

The chain has TRBV28 and TRBJ2-7, with D hard to call. The CDR3 extends over 15 amino acids. Germline V gene data show CDR1 as MDHEN and CDR2 as SYDVKM. Between the trimmed V and J ends, which lost 3 bases and 2 bases, there was a span of 14 bases. As DNA, the CDR3 is TGTGCCAGCAGTTTCTCAGGCCGACCTCCCTACGAGCAGTACGTC. Encoded protein: CASSFSGRPPYEQYV.

CDR3 residues: CASSLVQGGTGGYTF. The CDR3 bases are TGCGCCAGCAGCTTGGTTCAAGGGGGCACTGGAGGCTACACCTTC. The chain employs TRBV5-1 and TRBJ1-2, with 7 bases aligning to TRBD1. The ends lost 0 bases at V and 8 bases at J; junction bases unmatched: 10. CDR1 is SGHRS and CDR2 is YFSETQ in the germline V gene. The CDR3 spans 15 residues.

The chain joins TRBV4-1 to TRBJ1-1; no clear D. CDR1 MGHRA and CDR2 YSYEKL come from the germline V gene. CDR3 length equals 15 residues. Trimming stripped 0 bases from V and 5 bases from J, with 13 bases between. CDR3 sequence (DNA): TGCGCCAGCAGCCAAGATCGAAGGGATGCGACTGAAGCTTTCTTT. It translates to CASSQDRRDATEAFF.

The genes are TRBV6-6 and TRBJ1-2, with D perhaps TRBD1 (6 bases). This CDR3 has 12 amino acids. V was clipped by 8 bases and J by 14 bases, with 21 bases between them. CDR1 and CDR2 from the germline V gene are MNHNY and SVGAGI (reference sequence). CDR3 in amino acids: CASSRAGAELTF. The CDR3 DNA follows: TGTGCCAGCTCAAGAGCAGGGGCCGAGTTGACCTTC.

The rearrangement links TRBV9 to TRBJ1-1; D remains unclear. The germline gives CDR1 SGDLS, CDR2 YYNGEE. CDR3 length equals 15 residues. Trimming pared 3 bases from V and 2 bases from J, leaving 14 bases between. The CDR3 DNA follows: TGTGCCAGCAGCGCCGGATCTGGGGTAAACACTGAAGCTTTCTTT. Residues: CASSAGSGVNTEAFF.

J is TRBJ1-1 and V is TRBV11-2, with TRBD1 as a possible D gene (5 bases). Germline V gives CDR1 SGHAT, CDR2 FQNNGV. V lost 6 bases and J lost 7, with 18 bases in between. The CDR3 has 14 amino acids. CDR3 amino acids: CASSQAGGSVEAFF. The CDR3 bases are TGTGCCAGCAGTCAAGCCGGGGGTTCTGTTGAAGCTTTCTTT.

This chain links TRBV11-2 with TRBJ2-1; 11 nucleotides align to TRBD2. The length of the CDR3 is 18 residues. Germline CDR1 and CDR2: SGHAT and FQNNGV. Trimming cost V 4 bases and J 7 bases; bases outside gene matches: 15. DNA of the CDR3: TGTGCCAGCAGCTCAGCATCGTCCAGGGTAGCGGGAGGGAATGAGCAGTTCTTC. This codes for CASSSASSRVAGGNEQFF.

The rearrangement uses TRBV5-1 and TRBJ2-1, with D possibly TRBD1 on 5 matching bases. The CDR3 is 16 amino acids. The germline V and J ends were trimmed by 3 bases and 1 base, with 14 bases remaining between them. The V gene's germline CDR1 is SGHRS and CDR2 YFSETQ. CDR3: CASSSSTGASYNEQFF. For the CDR3, the DNA is TGCGCCAGCAGCTCCTCCACAGGAGCTTCCTACAATGAGCAGTTCTTC.

The rearrangement uses TRBV7-6 and TRBJ1-1, with 7 nucleotides matching TRBD1. V was clipped by 5 bases and J by 0 bases; unmatched bases: 3. The CDR3 has 14 amino acids. CDR1 SGHVS and CDR2 FNYEAQ come from the germline V gene. CDR3 nucleotides: TGTGCCAGCAGCGGGGACAGCATGAACACTGAAGCTTTCTTT. It yields the protein CASSGDSMNTEAFF.

The V call is TRBV5-4, the J call TRBJ2-3; weak D call: TRBD2 (7 bases). The germline CDR1 and CDR2 sequences are SGHNT and YYREEE (reference sequence). V was clipped by 4 bases and J by 6 bases, with 15 bases between them. This CDR3 region has 14 residues. The CDR3 DNA reads TGTGCCAGCAGCAAGGGGGGGGCCGGGGATACGCAGTATTTT. It yields the protein CASSKGGAGDTQYF.

This chain connects TRBV15 to TRBJ2-7; 7 bases are shared with TRBD1. Germline V gene sequence: CDR1 LNHNV, CDR2 YYDKDF (reference sequence). The CDR3 is made up of 16 amino acids. V was clipped by 3 bases and J by 4 bases; unmatched bases: 12. CDR3 in amino acids: CATSRLGVRGSYEQYF. The DNA for the CDR3 is TGTGCCACCAGCAGGCTAGGAGTCAGGGGGTCGTACGAGCAGTACTTC.

The chain combines TRBV6-6 with TRBJ1-2; 9 positions match TRBD1. The CDR3 runs 13 residues. Germline V gene lookup returns CDR1 MNHNY and CDR2 SVGAGI (reference sequence). V was clipped by 5 bases and J by 4 bases; unmatched bases: 2. CDR3 bases: TGTGCCAGCAGTAGGGACAGGGTCTATGGCTACACCTTC. Protein product: CASSRDRVYGYTF.

In DNA form, the CDR3 reads TGCGCCAGCAGCTTGTTCGGGGGAGAGACCCAGTACTTC. This encodes CASSLFGGETQYF. The V and J genes are TRBV5-1 and TRBJ2-5; maybe TRBD2 (6 bases). The ends were cut back, 1 base at V and 4 bases at J, with 8 bases in the middle. The CDR3 contains 13 residues. Per germline, CDR1 SGHRS and CDR2 YFSETQ.

This rearrangement joins TRBV9 to TRBJ2-2, with 7 bases identical to TRBD2. V lost 4 bases, J lost 1 base, and 7 bases stayed unmatched. The CDR3 runs to 16 residues. Germline V gene data show CDR1 as SGDLS and CDR2 as YYNGEE. The CDR3 loop is CASSPRASGNTGELFF. In nucleotides, the CDR3 is TGTGCCAGCAGCCCTCGCGCTAGCGGGAACACCGGGGAGCTGTTTTTT.